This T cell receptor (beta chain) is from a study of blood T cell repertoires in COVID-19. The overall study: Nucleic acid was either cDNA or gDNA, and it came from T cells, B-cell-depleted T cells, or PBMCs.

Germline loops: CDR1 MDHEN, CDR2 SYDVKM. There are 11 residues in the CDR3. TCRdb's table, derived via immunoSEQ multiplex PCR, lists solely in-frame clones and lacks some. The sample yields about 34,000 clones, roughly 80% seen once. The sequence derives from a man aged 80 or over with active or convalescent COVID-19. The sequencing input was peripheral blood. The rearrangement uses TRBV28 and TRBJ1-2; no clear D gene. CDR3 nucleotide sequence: TGTGTAACTTCAACTAACTATGGCTACACCTTC. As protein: CVTSTNYGYTF.